The clone carrying this TCR beta chain was recorded a few times. Its antigen is not identified. Samples came from axillary lymph nodes draining the breast cancer. CDR1 is MNHEY, CDR2 SVGAGI, per germline. This CDR3 is 15 amino acids long. V lost 5 bases, J lost 5 bases, and 18 bases lay in between. These data belong to a study of breast tumors, draining lymph nodes, adjacent tissues. Study observations and caveats: Compared with lymph nodes, tumors were less diverse; compared with nontumor tissue, more.

From the multiplex PCR reads, TCRdb called clonotypes with MiXCR, one entry per CDR3 protein. In the table there are about 140,000 distinct CDR3 sequences, 30% to 35% of which are singletons. Sequences were obtained from axillary lymph node tissue. This sequence joins TRBV6-5 and TRBJ1-1; tentatively, D is TRBD1 (6 bases). The sequence was obtained from a female donor with breast cancer. Some clones in this sample may be carry-over from other donors' samples. DNA for the CDR3: TGTGCCAGCAGTCCGGGGGGCAGGAGGGGTACTGAAGCTTTCTTT. Translated: CASSPGGRRGTEAFF.